This T cell receptor (beta chain) was sequenced for a study of PD-L1 blockade in urothelial cancer. Study-level information: Reported median T cell count for blood samples was roughly 140,000.

The length of the CDR3 is 15 residues. The ends were cut back, 6 bases at V and 1 base at J, with 12 bases in the middle. Germline assignment: CDR1 LNHDA and CDR2 SQIVND (reference sequence). Indicated time point: pretreatment peripheral blood. On this clone itself: The antigen is unknown.

Overall study results and limits: Below-median pretreatment blood TCR clonality predicted better survival.

This table comes from immunoSEQ multiplex PCR, and its TCRdb copy is limited to in-frame clones, with some not included. The data hold about 43,000 clones, with over 75% observed a single time. Source: PBMCs, taken around atezolizumab (anti-PD-L1) treatment. The gene calls are TRBV19 and TRBJ2-2; tentatively, D is TRBD1 (6 bases). This clonotype originated in a man aged 55-75 years with urothelial cancer. The CDR3 loop is CASRGGSGNTGELFF. CDR3 DNA sequence: TGTGCCAGTAGAGGGGGAAGCGGGAACACCGGGGAGCTGTTTTTT.